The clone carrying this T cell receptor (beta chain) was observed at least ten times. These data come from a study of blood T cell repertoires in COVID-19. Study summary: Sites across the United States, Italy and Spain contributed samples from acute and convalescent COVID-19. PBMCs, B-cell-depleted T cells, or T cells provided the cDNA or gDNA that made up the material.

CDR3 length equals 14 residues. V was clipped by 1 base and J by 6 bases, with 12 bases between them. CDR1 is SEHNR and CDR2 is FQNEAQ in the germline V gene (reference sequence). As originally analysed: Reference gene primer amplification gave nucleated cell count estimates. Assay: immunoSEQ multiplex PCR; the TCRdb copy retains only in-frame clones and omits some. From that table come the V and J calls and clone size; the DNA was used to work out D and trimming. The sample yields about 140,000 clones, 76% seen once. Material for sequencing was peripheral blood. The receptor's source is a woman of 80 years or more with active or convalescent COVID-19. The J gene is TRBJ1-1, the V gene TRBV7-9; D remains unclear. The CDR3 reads CASSLDYGSPEAFF. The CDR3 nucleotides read TGTGCCAGCAGCTTAGATTACGGGAGTCCTGAAGCTTTCTTT.